These T cell receptor beta chains were read from a single sample in a study of T cells after yellow fever vaccination. TCRdb itself ran the 5' RACE reads through MiXCR, one entry per CDR3 protein. The table has hundreds of thousands of distinct CDR3 sequences, over 4.5% seen once; the top ten hold around 3.5%. The sequences come from CD4+ T cells sorted from PBMCs, collected on the day of the yellow fever booster vaccination. These receptors were taken from a man aged 18-30 years who received the YFV17D yellow fever vaccine. The CDR3 runs from the conserved cysteine through the conserved F or W. A D gene is named only where the DNA matches it firmly. Where a row states a size, it is once, few, many or the class of an expanded clone; other rows omit it.

cdr3_aa | v_call | d_call | clone_size
CSALMGRTDGYTF | TRBV20-1 | . | many
CASSLERGTETQYF | TRBV11-2 | . | few
CSARVQARNEQFF | TRBV20-1 | . | few
CASSSSGVGGPFEDGYTF | TRBV7-8 | . | few
CASRTGTGGGPSQETQYF | TRBV11-2 | TRBD1 | .
CASSLVGGTGRTEMNTEAFF | TRBV7-4 | TRBD1 | few
CASSFSSSYEQYF | TRBV5-1 | . | many
CASRLYSTDTQYF | TRBV6-5 | . | .
CASSFAGGGETQYF | TRBV3-1 | TRBD2 | many
CASRAGGTDTQYF | TRBV6-2/TRBV6-3 | . | many
CASSGLAGGRLRNTQYF | TRBV6-1 | TRBD2 | few
CASSERSGSSQYF | TRBV6-4 | . | .
CASSRRALTEAFF | TRBV9 | . | .
CASSLEGQGTGELFF | TRBV9 | TRBD1 | many
CAWRPDLGVNTEAFF | TRBV30 | . | .
CASNLGGTNTQYF | TRBV5-1 | TRBD2 | .
CASSFIAAGAKNIQYF | TRBV7-2 | . | many
CASSLEGRRATDPQYF | TRBV7-7 | . | few
CASSSGPGTEAFF | TRBV7-3 | . | .
CSAYSATNEKLFF | TRBV20-1 | . | .
CASSLGRPDDEQFF | TRBV5-1 | . | many
CASSFGGLPYEQYF | TRBV6-6 | . | .
CASREQGWNTIYF | TRBV25-1 | TRBD1 | .
CASSPERASTDTQYF | TRBV18 | . | .
CASSQRVGETQYF | TRBV4-2 | . | few
CASSLPQGTSAHTF | TRBV5-5 | . | .
CSARRRGTSGGALETQYF | TRBV20-1 | TRBD2 | many
CAISESTSSWAQHF | TRBV10-3 | . | .
CSARGSTLYEQYF | TRBV20-1 | . | many
CSARSQSSYNSPLHF | TRBV20-1 | . | few
CASSPRVVNTEAFF | TRBV5-1 | . | few
CASSFGGLGNTIYF | TRBV7-2 | . | few
CASSYRTSGRTDTQYF | TRBV5-4 | TRBD2 | many
CASSSQNTEAFF | TRBV12-3/TRBV12-4 | . | .
CASSLASVLRDTQYF | TRBV5-1 | . | many
CATSDPGTSEETQYF | TRBV24-1 | TRBD2 | .
CASSTGTRGGYTF | TRBV12-3/TRBV12-4 | . | .
CASTTGGLIWELFF | TRBV6-1 | TRBD1 | few